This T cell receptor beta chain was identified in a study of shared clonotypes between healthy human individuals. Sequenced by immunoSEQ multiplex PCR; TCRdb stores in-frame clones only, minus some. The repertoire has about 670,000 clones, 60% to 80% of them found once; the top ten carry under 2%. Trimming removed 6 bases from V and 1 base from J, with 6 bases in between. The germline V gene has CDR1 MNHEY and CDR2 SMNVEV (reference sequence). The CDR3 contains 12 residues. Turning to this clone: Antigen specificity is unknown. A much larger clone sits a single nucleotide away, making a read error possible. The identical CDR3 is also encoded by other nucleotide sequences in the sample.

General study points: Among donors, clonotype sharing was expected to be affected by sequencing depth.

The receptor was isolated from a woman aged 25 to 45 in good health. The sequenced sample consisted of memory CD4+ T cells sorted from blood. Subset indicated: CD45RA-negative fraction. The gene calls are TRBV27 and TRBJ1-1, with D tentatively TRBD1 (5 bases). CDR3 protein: CASSGQNTEAFF. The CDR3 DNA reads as TGTGCCAGCAGCGGACAGAACACTGAAGCTTTCTTT.